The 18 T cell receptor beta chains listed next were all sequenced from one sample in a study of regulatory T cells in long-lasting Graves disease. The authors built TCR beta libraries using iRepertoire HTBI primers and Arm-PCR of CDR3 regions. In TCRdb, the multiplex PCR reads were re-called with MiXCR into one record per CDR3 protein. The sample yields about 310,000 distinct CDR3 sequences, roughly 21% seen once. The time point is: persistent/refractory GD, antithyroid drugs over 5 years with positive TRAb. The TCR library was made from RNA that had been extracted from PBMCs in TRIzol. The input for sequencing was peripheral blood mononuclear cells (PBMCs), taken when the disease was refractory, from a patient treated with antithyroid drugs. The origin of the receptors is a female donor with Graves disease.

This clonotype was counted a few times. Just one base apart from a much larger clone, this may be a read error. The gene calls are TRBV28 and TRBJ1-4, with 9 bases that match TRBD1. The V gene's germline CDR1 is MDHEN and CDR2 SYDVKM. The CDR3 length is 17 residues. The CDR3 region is CTSKEEKTGGPDEKLFF. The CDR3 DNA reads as TGTACCAGCAAGGAAGAGAAAACAGGGGGCCCCGATGAAAAACTGTTTTTT.

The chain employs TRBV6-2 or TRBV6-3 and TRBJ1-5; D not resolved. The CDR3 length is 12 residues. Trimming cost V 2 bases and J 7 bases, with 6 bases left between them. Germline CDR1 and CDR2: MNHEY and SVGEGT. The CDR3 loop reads CASSYVGQPQHF. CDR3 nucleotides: TGTGCCAGCAGTTACGTAGGCCAGCCCCAGCATTTT.

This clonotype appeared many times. In DNA, the CDR3 is TGTGCCAGCAATGTCGGGACTCTCCGGACCGGGGAGCTGTTTTTT. Residues: CASNVGTLRTGELFF. The chain links TRBV28 to TRBJ2-2; maybe TRBD2 (6 bases). From germline, CDR1 is MDHEN and CDR2 SYDVKM. The CDR3 runs to 15 residues. Between the trimmed V and J ends, which lost 7 bases and 5 bases, there was a span of 17 bases.

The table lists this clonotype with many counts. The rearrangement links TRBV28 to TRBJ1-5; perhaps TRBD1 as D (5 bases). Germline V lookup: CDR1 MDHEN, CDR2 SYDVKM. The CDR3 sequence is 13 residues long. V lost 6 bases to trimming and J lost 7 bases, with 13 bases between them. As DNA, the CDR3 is TGTGCCAGCAGATCAAGGGGAAACCAGCCCCAGCATTTT. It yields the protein CASRSRGNQPQHF.

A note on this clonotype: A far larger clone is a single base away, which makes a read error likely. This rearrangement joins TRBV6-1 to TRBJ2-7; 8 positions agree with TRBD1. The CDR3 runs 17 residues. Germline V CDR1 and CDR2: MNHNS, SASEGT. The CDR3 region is CAISDLRRTGNPYEQCF. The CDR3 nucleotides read TGTGCCATCAGTGACTTAAGAAGGACAGGGAATCCCTACGAGCAGTGCTTC.

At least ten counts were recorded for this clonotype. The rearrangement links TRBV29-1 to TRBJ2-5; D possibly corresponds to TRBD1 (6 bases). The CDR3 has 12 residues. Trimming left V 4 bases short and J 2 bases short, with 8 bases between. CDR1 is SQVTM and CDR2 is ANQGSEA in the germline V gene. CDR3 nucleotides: TGCAGCGTTGTAGGGGGTCAAGAGACCCAGTACTTC. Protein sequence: CSVVGGQETQYF.

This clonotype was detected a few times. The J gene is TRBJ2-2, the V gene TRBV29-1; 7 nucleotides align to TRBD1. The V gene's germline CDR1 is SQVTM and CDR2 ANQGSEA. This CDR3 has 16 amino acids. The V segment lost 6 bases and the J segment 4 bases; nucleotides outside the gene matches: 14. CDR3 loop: CSVRDSILVSTGELFF. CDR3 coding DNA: TGCAGCGTCCGGGACAGCATTCTCGTGAGCACCGGGGAGCTGTTTTTT.

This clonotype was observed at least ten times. The CDR3 DNA follows: TGTGCCAGCAGTCACAGGGAAACCTTCAACCAAGAGACCCAGTACTTC. Translation gives CASSHRETFNQETQYF. This chain uses TRBV6-2 or TRBV6-3 with TRBJ2-5; tentatively, D is TRBD1 (6 bases). Trimming removed 5 bases from V and 0 bases from J, with 16 bases in between. The V gene's germline CDR1 is MNHEY and CDR2 SVGEGT. The CDR3 loop spans 16 amino acids.

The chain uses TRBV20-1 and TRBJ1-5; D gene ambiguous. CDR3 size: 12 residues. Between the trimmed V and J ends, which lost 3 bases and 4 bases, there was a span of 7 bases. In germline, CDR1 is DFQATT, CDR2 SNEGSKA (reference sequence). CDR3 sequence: CSASGPNQPQHF. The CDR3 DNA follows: TGCAGTGCTAGTGGTCCGAATCAGCCCCAGCATTTT.

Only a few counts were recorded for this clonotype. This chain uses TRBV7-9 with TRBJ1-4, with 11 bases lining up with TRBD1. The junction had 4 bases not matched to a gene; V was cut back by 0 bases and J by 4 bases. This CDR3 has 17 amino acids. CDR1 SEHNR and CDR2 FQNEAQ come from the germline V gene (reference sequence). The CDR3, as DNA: TGTGCCAGCAGCTTAGCGACCGGGACAGGGGGTAATGAAAAACTGTTTTTT. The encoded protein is CASSLATGTGGNEKLFF.

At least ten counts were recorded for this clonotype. CDR3 in DNA: TGTGCCAGCACCAAACAGGGGGCGGAGGAGCAGTACTTC. It codes for CASTKQGAEEQYF. The chain employs TRBV12-3 or TRBV12-4 and TRBJ2-7, with 9 positions matching TRBD1. With 7 bases clipped from V and 7 bases from J, the junction kept 8 bases outside the gene matches. This CDR3 has 13 residues.

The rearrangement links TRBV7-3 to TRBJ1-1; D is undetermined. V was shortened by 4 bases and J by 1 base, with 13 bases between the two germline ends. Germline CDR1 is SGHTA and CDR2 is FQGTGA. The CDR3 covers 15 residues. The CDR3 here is CASSSSHRGNTEAFF. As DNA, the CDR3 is TGTGCCAGCAGCTCGAGCCACAGAGGGAACACTGAAGCTTTCTTT.

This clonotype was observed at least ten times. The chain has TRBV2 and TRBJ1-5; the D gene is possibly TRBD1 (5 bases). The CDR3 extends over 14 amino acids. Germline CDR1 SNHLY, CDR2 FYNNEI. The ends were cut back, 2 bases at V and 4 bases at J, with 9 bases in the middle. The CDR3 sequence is CASSERQGNQPQHF. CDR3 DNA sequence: TGTGCCAGCAGTGAACGGCAGGGAAATCAGCCCCAGCATTTT. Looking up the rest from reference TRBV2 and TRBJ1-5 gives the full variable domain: EPEVTQTPSHQVTQMGQEVILRCVPISNHLYFYWYRQILGQKVEFLVSFYNNEISEKSEIFDDQFSVERPDGSNFTLKIRSTKLEDSAMYFCASSERQGNQPQHFGDGTRLSIL.

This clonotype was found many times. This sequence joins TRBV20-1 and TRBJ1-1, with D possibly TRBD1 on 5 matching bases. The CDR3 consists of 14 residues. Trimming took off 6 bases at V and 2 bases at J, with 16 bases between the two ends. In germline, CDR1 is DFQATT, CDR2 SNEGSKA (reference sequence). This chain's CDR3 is CSADPGHQNTEAFF. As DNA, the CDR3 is TGCAGTGCAGACCCCGGACATCAAAACACTGAAGCTTTCTTT.

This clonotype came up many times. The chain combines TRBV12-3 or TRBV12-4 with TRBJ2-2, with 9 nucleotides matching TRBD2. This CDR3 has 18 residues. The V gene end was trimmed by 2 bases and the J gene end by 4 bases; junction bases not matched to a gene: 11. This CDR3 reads CASSLLGIAGAGTGELFF. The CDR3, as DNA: TGTGCCAGCAGTTTATTGGGGATAGCGGGAGCGGGCACCGGGGAGCTGTTTTTT.

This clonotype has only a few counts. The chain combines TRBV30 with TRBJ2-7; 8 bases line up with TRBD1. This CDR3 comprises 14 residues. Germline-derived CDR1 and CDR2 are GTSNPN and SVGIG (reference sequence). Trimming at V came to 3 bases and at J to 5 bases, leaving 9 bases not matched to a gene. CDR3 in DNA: TGTGCCTGGAGCCAAAACAGGGGGATCAACGAGCAGTACTTC. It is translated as CAWSQNRGINEQYF.

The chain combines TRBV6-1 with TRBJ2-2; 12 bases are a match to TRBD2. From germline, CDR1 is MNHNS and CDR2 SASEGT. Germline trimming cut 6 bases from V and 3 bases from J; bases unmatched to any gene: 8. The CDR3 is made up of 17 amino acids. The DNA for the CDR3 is TGTGCCAGCAGGCAAAGACTAGCGGGAGTGGACACCGGGGAGCTGTTTTTT. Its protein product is CASRQRLAGVDTGELFF.

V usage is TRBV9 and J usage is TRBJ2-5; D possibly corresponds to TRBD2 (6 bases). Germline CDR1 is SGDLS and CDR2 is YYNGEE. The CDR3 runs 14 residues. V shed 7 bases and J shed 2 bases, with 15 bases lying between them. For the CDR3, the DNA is TGTGCCAGCGGACCCACGGGGAGGCAAGAGACCCAGTACTTC. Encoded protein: CASGPTGRQETQYF.